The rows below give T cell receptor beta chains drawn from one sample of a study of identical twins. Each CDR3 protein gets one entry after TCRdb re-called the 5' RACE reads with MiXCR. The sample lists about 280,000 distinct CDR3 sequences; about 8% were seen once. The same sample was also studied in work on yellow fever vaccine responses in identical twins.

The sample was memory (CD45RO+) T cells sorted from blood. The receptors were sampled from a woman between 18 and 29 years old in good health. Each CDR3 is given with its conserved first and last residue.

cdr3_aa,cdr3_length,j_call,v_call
CASSLVQTNTDTQYF,15,TRBJ2-3,TRBV5-1
CASSGDTDTGELFF,14,TRBJ2-2,TRBV6-4
CASSKGQENTEAFF,14,TRBJ1-1,TRBV6-1
CASSLPSENEQFF,13,TRBJ2-1,TRBV5-1
CASSAGTSGIGDQFF,15,TRBJ2-1,TRBV5-1
CASSSSSGGVHTGELFF,17,TRBJ2-2,TRBV3-1
CASSPSTGRNQPQHF,15,TRBJ1-5,TRBV18
CASSPKREGLTTDTQYF,17,TRBJ2-3,TRBV7-6
CSAPQRGLAGSSGTDTQYF,19,TRBJ2-3,TRBV20-1
CASSLAWGGSTDTQYF,16,TRBJ2-3,TRBV7-8
CASSIGGAYEQYF,13,TRBJ2-7,TRBV19
CASSDSPGLAGANEQFF,17,TRBJ2-1,TRBV7-7
CASSQNRGGGGAGDTQYF,18,TRBJ2-3,TRBV4-2
CASTILGVLNIQYF,14,TRBJ2-4,TRBV12-3/TRBV12-4
CASSTGQGYEQYF,13,TRBJ2-7,TRBV2
CATSGLGTLTQYF,13,TRBJ2-5,TRBV24-1
CASSSQTGQEETQYF,15,TRBJ2-5,TRBV7-9
CASSTGTGDNSPLHF,15,TRBJ1-6,TRBV5-1
CSAIKRELPYNEQFF,15,TRBJ2-1,TRBV20-1
CASSLRGGYGYTF,13,TRBJ1-2,TRBV12-3/TRBV12-4
CASSLGQGSQPQHF,14,TRBJ1-5,TRBV5-5
CASSPSGWNTGELFF,15,TRBJ2-2,TRBV11-2
CASSEWVGTYGYTF,14,TRBJ1-2,TRBV2
CSVEGTGAHGSYEQYF,16,TRBJ2-7,TRBV29-1
CASSGTVSGANVLTF,15,TRBJ2-6,TRBV19
CASSFGGVGTGELFF,15,TRBJ2-2,TRBV12-3/TRBV12-4
CSARGTSGSETDTQYF,16,TRBJ2-3,TRBV20-1
CASSLDLAAGEQYF,14,TRBJ2-7,TRBV5-1
CASSRSDQIYNEQFF,15,TRBJ2-1,TRBV4-1
CASSHLARLNYGYTF,15,TRBJ1-2,TRBV14
CASRMDRVPSTEAFF,15,TRBJ1-1,TRBV19
CSAGRGPEASEQYF,14,TRBJ2-7,TRBV20-1
CASSLETSANEQFF,14,TRBJ2-1,TRBV5-1
CASSRDVGYEQYF,13,TRBJ2-7,TRBV12-3/TRBV12-4
CASSDPQGGRTVEQYF,16,TRBJ2-7,TRBV25-1
CASSFSGLNTEAFF,14,TRBJ1-1,TRBV12-3/TRBV12-4
CASSLHGVNTGELFF,15,TRBJ2-2,TRBV3-1
CASSYSRLSSSGNTIYF,17,TRBJ1-3,TRBV6-5
CASSPRTGHAKNIQYF,16,TRBJ2-4,TRBV27
CASSSRTALSYNEQFF,16,TRBJ2-1,TRBV7-9
CASSYLDGNYGYTF,14,TRBJ1-2,TRBV9
CASQGANTEAFF,12,TRBJ1-1,TRBV12-3/TRBV12-4
CATLTGPSGYTF,12,TRBJ1-2,TRBV28
CSAREKTGPSYGYTF,15,TRBJ1-2,TRBV20-1
CSARGREDYEQYF,13,TRBJ2-7,TRBV20-1
CASSLLAGGNTEAFF,15,TRBJ1-1,TRBV6-1
CSVRLAGVGNEQFF,14,TRBJ2-1,TRBV29-1